The next 6 T cell receptor beta chains were all read from a single sample in a study of cytomegalovirus exposure and HLA in healthy donors. Primers: 60 Vbeta forward and 13 Jbeta reverse. The data were produced by immunoSEQ multiplex PCR, yet TCRdb's version contains in-frame clones alone and is incomplete. The sample carries under 150,000 clones, about three quarters recorded once. Specimen: PBMCs. The receptor source for this set is a woman aged 18 to 35 in good health and CMV-seronegative.

This clone was counted a few times. This chain links TRBV19 with TRBJ2-2, with D perhaps matching TRBD1 (6 bases). V dropped 5 bases and J dropped 7 bases, with 14 bases sitting between them. The CDR3 runs to 14 residues. Germline-derived CDR1 and CDR2 are LNHDA and SQIVND (reference sequence). DNA of the CDR3: TGTGCCAGTAGTTTGGTGAAGGGGGTCGGGGAGCTGTTTTTT. Amino acids: CASSLVKGVGELFF. Based on the CDR3 plus reference TRBV19 and TRBJ2-2, the full variable domain is DGGITQSPKYLFRKEGQNVTLSCEQNLNHDAMYWYRQDPGQGLRLIYYSQIVNDFQKGDIAEGYSVSREKKESFPLTVTSAQKNPTAFYLCASSLVKGVGELFFGEGSRLTVL.

This clone came up a few times. DNA for the CDR3: TGTGCCTGGAGAAAGGGTTTAGGGGATGGCTACACCTTC. It codes for CAWRKGLGDGYTF. The chain joins TRBV30 to TRBJ1-2, with D possibly matching TRBD1 (5 bases). The CDR3 totals 13 residues. Trimming shortened V by 3 bases and J by 6 bases, and 14 bases separated the two germline ends. Per germline, CDR1 GTSNPN and CDR2 SVGIG (reference sequence).

The V call is TRBV15, the J call TRBJ1-2; D might be TRBD1 (6 bases). Germline V CDR1 and CDR2: LNHNV, YYDKDF (reference sequence). The CDR3 runs 15 residues. V was shortened by 1 base and J by 7 bases, with 16 bases between the two germline ends. The CDR3 here is CATSRGWRQEAGYTF. The CDR3 DNA follows: TGTGCCACCAGCAGAGGCTGGAGACAGGAAGCTGGCTACACCTTC.

This chain links TRBV7-9 with TRBJ2-7; TRBD1 might be the D (5 bases). Germline-derived CDR1 and CDR2 are SEHNR and FQNEAQ (reference sequence). The germline V and J ends were trimmed by 8 bases and 0 bases, with 11 bases remaining between them. The CDR3 length is 13 residues. CDR3 coding DNA: TGTGCCAGCGTCTTGGACACCTCCTACGAGCAGTACTTC. This translates into CASVLDTSYEQYF.

The rearrangement uses TRBV4-1 and TRBJ2-5; 7 positions agree with TRBD2. Per germline, CDR1 MGHRA and CDR2 YSYEKL. Unmatched junction bases numbered 5, after V lost 4 bases and J lost 3 bases. This CDR3 comprises 14 residues. CDR3 nucleotides: TGCGCCAGCAGCCCAACCCGGGGGGAAGAGACCCAGTACTTC. It translates to CASSPTRGEETQYF.

This clone has a single count. V gene TRBV6-6 combines with J gene TRBJ1-1; possibly TRBD1 for D (5 bases). The CDR3 sequence is 13 residues long. CDR1 and CDR2 from the germline V gene are MNHNY and SVGAGI (reference sequence). V dropped 6 bases and J dropped 1 base, with 9 bases sitting between them. CDR3 sequence (DNA): TGTGCCAGCAGCCAGGACAAGAACACTGAAGCTTTCTTT. Translation gives CASSQDKNTEAFF.